This passage covers 4 T cell receptor beta chains from one sample sequenced in a study of neurological immune-mediated disorders. TCRdb re-derived calls from the 5' RACE reads in MiXCR, one entry per CDR3 protein. The table shows some 28,000 distinct CDR3 sequences, with around a quarter occurring only once. The source material was CD4+ T cells from blood. The source is a man over 45 with HTLV-1-associated myelopathy (HAM/TSP).

The table lists this clonotype with many counts. The chain combines TRBV27 with TRBJ1-5, with 7 bases identical to TRBD1. Looked up from germline, CDR1 is MNHEY and CDR2 is SMNVEV (reference sequence). Trimming took 6 bases from V and 3 from J; bases not matched to a gene: 8. CDR3 length equals 15 residues. The CDR3 reads CASSYQKGANQPQHF. Written as DNA, the CDR3 is TGTGCCAGCAGCTACCAAAAGGGGGCCAATCAGCCCCAGCATTTT.

This clonotype was detected ten times or more. This rearrangement joins TRBV6-5 to TRBJ1-6; D is unresolved. The CDR3 totals 13 residues. The V gene's germline CDR1 is MNHEY and CDR2 SVGAGI. The ends were cut back, 7 bases at V and 6 bases at J, with 10 bases in the middle. This CDR3 reads CASTITSNSPLHF. The CDR3 nucleotides are TGTGCCAGCACCATAACCAGTAATTCACCCCTCCACTTT.

In its sample, this clonotype ranks as large. The chain uses TRBV7-3 and TRBJ2-2, with a possible D match to TRBD1 (5 bases). Germline V gene data show CDR1 as SGHTA and CDR2 as FQGTGA. This CDR3 has 16 residues. Trimming pared 5 bases from V and 1 base from J, leaving 14 bases between. CDR3 protein: CASSLIAGQNTGELFF. CDR3 DNA: TGTGCCAGCAGCCTTATAGCTGGACAGAACACCGGGGAGCTGTTTTTT.

This chain joins TRBV4-3 and TRBJ2-3; D is unclear. Germline CDR1 is LGHNA and CDR2 is YSLEER. The CDR3 consists of 16 residues. Trimming left V 1 base short and J 2 bases short, with 13 bases between. CDR3 amino acids: CASSQVPPRPTDTQYF. CDR3 DNA: TGCGCCAGCAGCCAAGTCCCCCCCCGGCCCACAGATACGCAGTATTTT.